The clone carrying this T cell receptor (beta chain) was recorded only once. The antigen remains unidentified. The source of the sample is a study of cytomegalovirus exposure and HLA in healthy donors. Broader study findings: A later analysis linked a missense variant in DCLRE1C to the trimming of TCR beta V and J genes. TRBV6-2, TRBV6-3 and some other V segments were excluded as indistinguishable.

Per germline, CDR1 LGHNT and CDR2 FRNRAP. V shed 0 bases and J 4 bases; nucleotides not matched to a gene: 7. This CDR3 has 17 amino acids. This PCR relied on a set of 60 Vbeta primers and 13 Jbeta primers. Repertoires were generated with immunoSEQ multiplex PCR, while TCRdb's copy carries only in-frame clones and drops some. Among 210,000 or so clones listed, about 85% were seen once. The sequencing sample was made of PBMCs. This sequence originates from a girl aged 2 to 9 in good health and CMV-seronegative. The chain couples TRBV12-5 to TRBJ2-2, with 8 positions matching TRBD1. CDR3 in amino acids: CASGLVRGTGITGELFF. CDR3 nucleotide sequence: TGTGCTAGTGGTTTGGTACGAGGGACAGGAATCACCGGGGAGCTGTTTTTT.